This TCR beta chain appears in the sequencing data of a study of cytomegalovirus exposure and HLA in healthy donors. Germline CDR1 reads SGHVS; CDR2 reads FQNEAQ. The V and J ends lost 4 bases and 3 bases respectively, with 9 bases between them. This CDR3 has 13 residues. The donors were part of the validation cohort, which consisted of roughly 120 subjects and was separate from the first cohort of under 850 subjects. Produced via immunoSEQ multiplex PCR; TCRdb's table is partial and in-frame only. This table has about 150,000 clones, roughly 84% appearing once. For this clone: What it recognizes is unknown.

Whole-study findings and limits: Cytomegalovirus association was assigned to around 150 TCR beta chains. Cytomegalovirus status was reportedly diagnosed by the classifier with high sensitivity and specificity.

This sequence joins TRBV7-8 and TRBJ1-2; D is perhaps TRBD1 (6 bases). Sequencing used PBMCs. The sequence was obtained from a human donor in good health. The CDR3 DNA follows: TGTGCCAGCAGCTCCCGGACAGACTATGGCTACACCTTC. Its translation is CASSSRTDYGYTF. The full variable domain, completed using reference TRBV7-8 and TRBJ1-2, is GAGVSQSPRYKVAKRGQDVALRCDPISGHVSLFWYQQALGQGPEFLTYFQNEAQLDKSGLPSDRFFAERPEGSVSTLKIQRTQQEDSAVYLCASSSRTDYGYTFGSGTRLTVV.